A selection of T cell receptor beta chains follows, all from one sample in a study of T cells in narcolepsy. Some clones are missing from TCRdb's copy, which holds only in-frame ones; the method was immunoSEQ multiplex PCR. The repertoire holds about 33,000 clones, with 85% to 90% as singletons. Input material: CD45RA- memory CD4+ T cells from PBMCs. Receptors were obtained from a human donor with narcolepsy. Each CDR3 is given with its conserved first and last residue. D genes are given only for firm matches. Clone size, where shown, is once, few, many, or a class for clones that have expanded.

d_gene | abundance | j_gene | len | v_gene | CDR3nt | CDR3aa
TRBD1 | - | TRBJ2-7 | 16 | TRBV5-1 | TGCGCCAGCAGCGGGAGAGGGGGCAATGCGAACTACGAGCAGTACTTC | CASSGRGGNANYEQYF
TRBD1 | - | TRBJ1-3 | 17 | TRBV18 | TGTGCCAGCTCACCATCAATTGGGACAGGGACTGGAAACACCATATATTTT | CASSPSIGTGTGNTIYF
TRBD2 | once | TRBJ2-1 | 17 | TRBV7-8 | TGTGCCAGCAGCTTGTACGCTAGCGGGGGGACCTACAATGAGCAGTTCTTC | CASSLYASGGTYNEQFF
- | - | TRBJ1-5 | 14 | TRBV27 | TGTGCCAGCGCCTTTGGGCCCCCTAATCAGCCCCAGCATTTT | CASAFGPPNQPQHF
TRBD1 | - | TRBJ2-5 | 16 | TRBV27 | TGTGCCAGCAGTCTTGGACAGGGCCCACGAAGAGGGACCCAGTACTTC | CASSLGQGPRRGTQYF
- | few | TRBJ2-5 | 15 | TRBV7-9 | TGTGCCAGCAGCTTAGGGGCGGGGATTCAAGAGACCCAGTACTTC | CASSLGAGIQETQYF
TRBD2 | - | TRBJ2-3 | 15 | TRBV5-1 | TGCGCCAGCAGCTTGGAAGCGGGGGGGACAGATACGCAGTATTTT | CASSLEAGGTDTQYF
- | few | TRBJ2-2 | 15 | TRBV2 | TGTGCCAGCAGTGCCACAGGATTGAACACCGGGGAGCTGTTTTTT | CASSATGLNTGELFF
- | once | TRBJ2-5 | 11 | TRBV7-8 | TGTGCCAGCAGCCCCCAAGAGACCCAGTACTTC | CASSPQETQYF
- | - | TRBJ1-5 | 19 | TRBV21-1 | TGTGCCAGCAGCGAAAAAGTGTGGCAATCAAGGGGTTCAGGTCAGCCCCAGCATTTT | CASSEKVWQSRGSGQPQHF
TRBD1 | - | TRBJ1-2 | 16 | TRBV28 | TGTGCCAGCAGTTCTACAGGGGAGTCGGGGAACTATGGCTACACCTTC | CASSSTGESGNYGYTF
TRBD2 | - | TRBJ2-7 | 12 | TRBV4-2 | TGTGCCAGCAGCCAAGAGGGGGGGAAGCAGTACTTC | CASSQEGGKQYF
- | - | TRBJ1-2 | 15 | TRBV4-1 | TGCGCCAGCAGCCAATTGTCTGTCGGGAAGATAGGCTACACCTTC | CASSQLSVGKIGYTF
- | - | TRBJ2-5 | 14 | TRBV6-5 | TGTGCCAGCAGCGTACGGGACGGCCAAGAGACCCAGTACTTC | CASSVRDGQETQYF
TRBD1 | - | TRBJ2-7 | 14 | TRBV2 | TGTGCCAGCAGATCGGACAGGAGCTCCTACGAGCAGTACTTC | CASRSDRSSYEQYF
- | - | TRBJ1-3 | 17 | TRBV4-1 | TGCGCCAGCAGCCAAGGAGTATTGGGCATCTCTGGAAACACCATATATTTT | CASSQGVLGISGNTIYF
TRBD1 | - | TRBJ2-1 | 15 | TRBV10-3 | TGTGCCATCAGCAAGGGACAGGGGTTTGACAATGAGCAGTTCTTC | CAISKGQGFDNEQFF
- | - | TRBJ2-1 | 13 | TRBV4-2 | TGTGCCAGTCGGAGGACCGAGAACAATGAGCAGTTCTTC | CASRRTENNEQFF
- | once | TRBJ2-2 | 15 | TRBV7-2 | TGTGCCAGCAGCCGGAGGGGGACTAACACCGGGGAGCTGTTTTTT | CASSRRGTNTGELFF
TRBD2 | - | TRBJ2-4 | 18 | TRBV18 | TGTGCCAGCACCCTAGCGGGAGGGCCCAGAGTAGCCAAAAACATTCAGTACTTC | CASTLAGGPRVAKNIQYF
TRBD2 | - | TRBJ2-3 | 16 | TRBV5-1 | TGCGCCAGCAGCCCCGGGACTAGCAGTAGCACAGATACGCAGTATTTT | CASSPGTSSSTDTQYF
TRBD2 | - | TRBJ2-1 | 19 | TRBV10-3 | TGTGCCATCAGTGAGGGGGCGCTAGCGGGAGCAAAACTCTACAATGAGCAGTTCTTC | CAISEGALAGAKLYNEQFF
- | - | TRBJ1-1 | 15 | TRBV7-8 | TGTGCCAGCAGCATATTTGGAATGCCGAACACTGAAGCTTTCTTT | CASSIFGMPNTEAFF
- | - | TRBJ2-5 | 12 | TRBV29-1 | TGCAGCGTTTCCGGGGGCCATGTGACCCAGTACTTC | CSVSGGHVTQYF
- | - | TRBJ2-7 | 15 | TRBV25-1 | TGTGCCAGCAGTGAACAAGGGGTCGGTACCTACGAGCAGTACTTC | CASSEQGVGTYEQYF
TRBD1 | - | TRBJ1-1 | 16 | TRBV5-6 | TGTGCCAGCAGAAAAGACAGGGGGAGTACGAACACTGAAGCTTTCTTT | CASRKDRGSTNTEAFF
- | - | TRBJ2-7 | 14 | TRBV6-1 | TGTGCCAGCAGTAGAGGGGCGTTCCCCGACGAGCAGTACTTC | CASSRGAFPDEQYF
- | few | TRBJ2-2 | 12 | TRBV5-1 | TGCGCCAGCAGATACAACACCGGGGAGCTGTTTTTT | CASRYNTGELFF
- | - | TRBJ1-1 | 13 | TRBV11-2 | TGTGCCAGCAGCTTAGATCTTAGCACTGAAGCTTTCTTT | CASSLDLSTEAFF
- | - | TRBJ2-1 | 16 | TRBV13 | TGTGCCAGCAGCTATAGTGCGACTAGGGGATACAATGAGCAGTTCTTC | CASSYSATRGYNEQFF
- | - | TRBJ1-2 | 12 | TRBV28 | TGTGCCAGCGAACGGGCTGACTATGGCTACACCTTC | CASERADYGYTF
- | - | TRBJ1-4 | 14 | TRBV7-9 | TGTGCCAGCAGCTTAAGGCAGGGGAATGAAAAACTGTTTTTT | CASSLRQGNEKLFF
- | few | TRBJ1-1 | 14 | TRBV7-2 | TGTGCCAGCAGTCGAATGGCTGGGGGCACTGAAGCTTTCTTT | CASSRMAGGTEAFF
- | few | TRBJ2-7 | 15 | TRBV6-5 | TGTGCCAGCAGTTCCTGGATTTCGAGAGCCTACGAGCAGTACTTC | CASSSWISRAYEQYF
- | - | TRBJ2-7 | 10 | TRBV28 | TGTGCCAGCGGGTTTTACGAGCAGTACTTC | CASGFYEQYF
TRBD2 | - | TRBJ2-7 | 13 | TRBV6-6 | TGTGCCAGCAGCCGCGGGGGGGCGGTCGAGCAGTACTTC | CASSRGGAVEQYF
- | - | TRBJ2-2 | 16 | TRBV7-2 | TGTGCCAGCAGCTTAATCTCCAGGGCGCGGACCGGGGAGCTGTTTTTT | CASSLISRARTGELFF
- | - | TRBJ1-6 | 18 | TRBV5-1 | TGCGCCAGCAGCCCGAGTTCGGGGCCCAGCTCCTATAATTCACCCCTCCACTTT | CASSPSSGPSSYNSPLHF
TRBD1 | - | TRBJ1-2 | 15 | TRBV6-9 | TGTGCCAGCAGTCCGGGACAGGCAGCTAACTATGGCTACACCTTC | CASSPGQAANYGYTF
TRBD1 | - | TRBJ1-6 | 17 | TRBV5-1 | TGCGCCAGCAGCTTCGGGACAGGGAGTTATCATAATTCACCCCTCCACTTT | CASSFGTGSYHNSPLHF
TRBD1 | - | TRBJ1-5 | 13 | TRBV5-8 | TGTGCCAGCAGTCATCGACAGGGTCAGCCCCAGCATTTT | CASSHRQGQPQHF
- | - | TRBJ1-2 | 14 | TRBV7-9 | TGTGCCAGCAGCTTAGAGGTGACAGCTACGGGCTACACCTTC | CASSLEVTATGYTF
- | - | TRBJ1-2 | 15 | TRBV4-3 | TGCGCCAGCAGCCAAGAAGTGACAATCTGGGGCGGCTACACCTTC | CASSQEVTIWGGYTF
- | - | TRBJ2-7 | 18 | TRBV6-1 | TGTGCCAGCAGTGTTTCTCCGTTGGGACACCTGAATTCCTACGAGCAGTACTTC | CASSVSPLGHLNSYEQYF
- | - | TRBJ2-7 | 13 | TRBV28 | TGTGCCAGCAGTTTAGGACGGAACTACGAGCAGTACTTC | CASSLGRNYEQYF
- | - | TRBJ2-5 | 13 | TRBV9 | TGTGCCAGCAGCGTAGAATCCCCGGGGACCCAGTACTTC | CASSVESPGTQYF
TRBD1 | - | TRBJ2-7 | 17 | TRBV5-1 | TGCGCCAGCAGCTTGTTCGTTATGGGACAGGGGTCTGGGGAGCAGTACTTC | CASSLFVMGQGSGEQYF
- | once | TRBJ1-1 | 13 | TRBV18 | TGTGCCAGCTCCCGATCGGGAAGCACTGAAGCTTTCTTT | CASSRSGSTEAFF
- | - | TRBJ2-5 | 15 | TRBV5-8 | TGTGCCAGCAGCCCGGTGCGGGGGACATCAGGGACCCAGTACTTC | CASSPVRGTSGTQYF
TRBD2 | - | TRBJ2-7 | 14 | TRBV7-2 | TGTGCCAGCGGGCCTAGCGGCAGCTCCTACGAGCAGTACTTC | CASGPSGSSYEQYF
- | - | TRBJ2-7 | 13 | TRBV5-1 | TGCGCCAGCAGCTTGGCCTTCCACTACGAGCAGTACTTC | CASSLAFHYEQYF
TRBD2 | - | TRBJ2-5 | 16 | TRBV5-8 | TGTGCCAGCAGCTTCCTGGGACTAGCGGTACAAGAGACCCAGTACTTC | CASSFLGLAVQETQYF
- | - | TRBJ1-5 | 17 | TRBV30 | TGTGCCTGGAGCCGGACAGTTTTAGGGCTACCCGAGAAGCCCCAGCATTTT | CAWSRTVLGLPEKPQHF
TRBD1 | few | TRBJ1-6 | 13 | TRBV27 | TGTGCCAGCAGTTTAGACAGGGATTCACCCCTCCACTTT | CASSLDRDSPLHF
TRBD2 | once | TRBJ2-3 | 16 | TRBV5-8 | TGTGCCAGCAGCTTGACCGGGACTAGGTTTACGGATACGCAGTATTTT | CASSLTGTRFTDTQYF
- | - | TRBJ2-1 | 13 | TRBV7-7 | TGTGCCAGCAGCGAATCGACAGCCAGCCAGCAGTTCTTC | CASSESTASQQFF
- | - | TRBJ1-5 | 12 | TRBV15 | TGTGCCACCAGCAGAGACAATCAGCCCCAGCATTTT | CATSRDNQPQHF
TRBD2 | - | TRBJ2-2 | 15 | TRBV13 | TGTGCCACCAGCCAACTAGCGGGGGGGCCCGGGGAGCTGTTTTTT | CATSQLAGGPGELFF
TRBD1 | - | TRBJ2-7 | 15 | TRBV4-3 | TGCGCCAGCAGCCAAGATCACAGGGGCCCCTACGAGCAGTACTTC | CASSQDHRGPYEQYF
TRBD1 | once | TRBJ2-1 | 16 | TRBV2 | TGTGCCAGCAGTGGACCGGGGGACAGGGGGCTCAATGAGCAGTTCTTC | CASSGPGDRGLNEQFF